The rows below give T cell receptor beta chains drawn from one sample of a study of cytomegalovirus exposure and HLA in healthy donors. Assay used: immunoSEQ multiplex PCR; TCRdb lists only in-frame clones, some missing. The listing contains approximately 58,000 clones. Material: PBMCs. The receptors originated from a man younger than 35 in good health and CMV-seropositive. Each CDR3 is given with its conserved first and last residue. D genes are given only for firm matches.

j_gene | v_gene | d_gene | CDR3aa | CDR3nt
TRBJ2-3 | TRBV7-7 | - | CASSPGHSGDTQYF | TGTGCCAGCAGCCCGGGACACAGTGGAGATACGCAGTATTTT
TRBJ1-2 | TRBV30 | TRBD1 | CAWSGLDRASFGGYTF | TGTGCCTGGAGTGGTTTGGACAGGGCAAGTTTCGGTGGCTACACCTTC
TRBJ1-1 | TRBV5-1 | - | CASSFTSSTEAFF | TGCGCCAGCAGCTTTACGAGTAGCACTGAAGCTTTCTTT
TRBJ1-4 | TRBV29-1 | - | CSVEGQYNEKLFF | TGCAGCGTTGAAGGGCAGTATAATGAAAAACTGTTTTTT
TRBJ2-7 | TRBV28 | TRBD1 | CASYSQRTGTYEQYF | TGTGCCAGCTACTCACAAAGGACAGGGACTTACGAGCAGTACTTC
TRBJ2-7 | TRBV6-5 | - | CASKSRVGSYEQYF | TGTGCTTCTAAATCGAGGGTGGGCTCCTACGAGCAGTACTTC
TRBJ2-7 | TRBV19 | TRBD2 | CASKPGTSLTEQYF | TGTGCCAGTAAACCCGGGACTAGCCTGACGGAGCAGTACTTC
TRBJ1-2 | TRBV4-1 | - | CASSQDLREVGYTF | TGCGCCAGCAGCCAAGATTTACGGGAAGTAGGCTACACCTTC
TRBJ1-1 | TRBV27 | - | CASSLYERTEAFF | TGTGCCAGCAGTTTATACGAGAGGACTGAAGCTTTCTTT
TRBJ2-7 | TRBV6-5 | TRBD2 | CASSYSTVGLSEQYF | TGTGCCAGCAGTTACTCGACGGTGGGACTATCCGAGCAGTACTTC
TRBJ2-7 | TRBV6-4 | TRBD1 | CASSFIQGAEQYF | TGTGCCAGCAGTTTCATTCAGGGGGCCGAGCAGTACTTC
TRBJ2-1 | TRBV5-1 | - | CASSFNGQLNEQFF | TGCGCCAGCAGCTTTAACGGACAGCTCAATGAGCAGTTCTTC
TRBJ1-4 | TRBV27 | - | CARPGRENEKLFF | TGTGCCAGGCCAGGGCGGGAGAATGAAAAACTGTTTTTT
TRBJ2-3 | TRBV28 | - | CASSLSRGIDTQYF | TGTGCCAGCAGTTTGTCTAGGGGAATAGATACGCAGTATTTT
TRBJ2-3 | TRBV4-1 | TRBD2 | CASSQDLAGGPDTQYF | TGCGCCAGCAGCCAAGATTTGGCGGGAGGGCCGGATACGCAGTATTTT
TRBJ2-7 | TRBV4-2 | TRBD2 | CASSQDAAGGPYEQYF | TGTGCCAGCAGCCAAGATGCGGCGGGAGGGCCGTACGAGCAGTACTTC
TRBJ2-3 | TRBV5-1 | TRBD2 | CASSSTNVAGGSTDTQYF | TGCGCCAGCAGCTCGACGAATGTAGCGGGAGGGAGCACAGATACGCAGTATTTT
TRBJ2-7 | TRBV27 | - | CASRPGYETHHEQYF | TGTGCCAGCAGGCCGGGTTATGAGACGCACCACGAGCAGTACTTC
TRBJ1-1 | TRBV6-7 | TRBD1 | CASSYSPPGGAFF | TGTGCCAGCAGTTACTCCCCGCCAGGGGGAGCTTTCTTT
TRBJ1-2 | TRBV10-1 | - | CASNPKMEAYGYTF | TGCGCCAGCAACCCCAAAATGGAGGCCTATGGCTACACCTTC
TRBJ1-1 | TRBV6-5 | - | CASSTGNTEAFF | TGTGCCAGCAGTACAGGGAACACTGAAGCTTTCTTT
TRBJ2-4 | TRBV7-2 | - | CASSPQTGSEAKNIQYF | TGTGCCAGCAGCCCCCAGACAGGCTCGGAAGCCAAAAACATTCAGTACTTC
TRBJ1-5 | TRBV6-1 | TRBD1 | CASSHRGGNQPQHF | TGTGCCAGCAGCCACAGGGGTGGCAATCAGCCCCAGCATTTT
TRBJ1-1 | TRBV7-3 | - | CASRPPGSTEAFF | TGTGCCAGCAGGCCCCCGGGGAGCACTGAAGCTTTCTTT
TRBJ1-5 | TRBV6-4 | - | CASSVGGQGSSNQPQHF | TGTGCCAGCAGTGTGGGGGGGCAGGGGTCTAGCAATCAGCCCCAGCATTTT
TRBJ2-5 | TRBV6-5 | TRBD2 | CASSYGAGVRVTQYF | TGTGCCAGCAGTTACGGCGCGGGAGTGAGGGTGACCCAGTACTTC
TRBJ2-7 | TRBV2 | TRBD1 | CASSGDRIYEQYF | TGTGCCAGCAGCGGGGACAGGATCTACGAGCAGTACTTC
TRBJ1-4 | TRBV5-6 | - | CASSLGGPNEKLFF | TGTGCCAGCAGCTTGGGAGGGCCAAATGAAAAACTGTTTTTT
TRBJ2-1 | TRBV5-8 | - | CASRPHSAGNEQFF | TGTGCCAGCAGACCGCATAGCGCGGGCAATGAGCAGTTCTTC
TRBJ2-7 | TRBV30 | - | CAWRAGVFSLSSYEQYF | TGTGCCTGGAGAGCAGGGGTCTTTTCACTTTCCTCCTACGAGCAGTACTTC
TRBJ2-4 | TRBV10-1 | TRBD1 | CASSTDREAKNIQYF | TGCGCCAGCAGTACGGACAGGGAAGCCAAAAACATTCAGTATTTC
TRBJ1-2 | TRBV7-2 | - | CASSFGRGGDGYTF | TGTGCCAGCAGCTTCGGCCGGGGGGGTGATGGCTACACCTTC
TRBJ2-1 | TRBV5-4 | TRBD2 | CASSPRTSGYNEQFF | TGTGCCAGCAGCCCCCGGACTAGCGGGTACAATGAGCAGTTCTTC
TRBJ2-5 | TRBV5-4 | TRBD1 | CASSLPGQEETQYF | TGTGCCAGCAGCTTACCGGGACAGGAAGAGACCCAGTACTTC
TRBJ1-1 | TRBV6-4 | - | CASSDRSTEAFF | TGTGCCAGCAGTGACAGGAGCACTGAAGCTTTCTTT
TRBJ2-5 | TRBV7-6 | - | CASSPPGVGRETQYF | TGTGCCAGCAGCCCCCCCGGGGTGGGGAGAGAGACCCAGTACTTC
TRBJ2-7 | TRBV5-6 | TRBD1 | CASSPDRGNPKYEQYF | TGTGCCAGCAGCCCGGACAGGGGGAACCCTAAGTACGAGCAGTACTTC
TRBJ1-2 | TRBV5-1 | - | CASSLGTAYGYTF | TGCGCCAGCAGCTTGGGGACAGCCTATGGCTACACCTTC
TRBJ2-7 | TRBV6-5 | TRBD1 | CASSAGQGATYEQYF | TGTGCCAGCTCCGCTGGACAGGGGGCAACCTACGAGCAGTACTTC
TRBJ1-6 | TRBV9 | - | CASSVSGDYGLSPLHF | TGTGCCAGCAGCGTGAGTGGGGACTATGGCCTTTCACCCCTCCACTTT
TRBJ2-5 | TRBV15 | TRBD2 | CATTSSGRASETQYF | TGTGCCACCACATCTAGCGGGAGGGCCTCCGAGACCCAGTACTTC
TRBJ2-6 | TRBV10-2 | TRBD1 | CASSTTGRSGANVLTF | TGCGCCAGCAGCACGACAGGGCGGTCTGGGGCCAACGTCCTGACTTTC
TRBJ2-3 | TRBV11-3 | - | CASRGQPTDTQYF | TGTGCCAGCCGAGGACAGCCAACAGATACGCAGTATTTT
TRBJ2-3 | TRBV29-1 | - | CSVDLDTYTDTQYF | TGCAGCGTTGACCTTGATACTTACACAGATACGCAGTATTTT
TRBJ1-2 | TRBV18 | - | CASSSSGGGYTF | TGTGCCAGCTCATCCTCCGGTGGTGGCTACACCTTC
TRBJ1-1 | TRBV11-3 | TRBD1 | CASSLRQGEAFF | TGTGCCAGCAGCTTACGACAGGGTGAAGCTTTCTTT
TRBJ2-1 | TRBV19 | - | CASSFPGHSSYNEQFF | TGTGCCAGTAGTTTTCCGGGTCATAGCTCCTACAATGAGCAGTTCTTC
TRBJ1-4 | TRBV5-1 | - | CASSLGQTNEKLFF | TGCGCCAGCAGCTTGGGACAAACTAATGAAAAACTGTTTTTT
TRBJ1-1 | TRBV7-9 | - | CASSPPGGGNTEAFF | TGTGCCAGCAGCCCCCCGGGAGGCGGGAACACTGAAGCTTTCTTT
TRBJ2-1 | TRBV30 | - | CAWSVAGYDYNEQFF | TGTGCCTGGAGTGTAGCCGGTTATGATTACAATGAGCAGTTCTTC
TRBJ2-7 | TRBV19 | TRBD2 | CASSRGLAGVGYEQYF | TGTGCCAGTAGTAGGGGACTAGCGGGAGTGGGTTACGAGCAGTACTTC
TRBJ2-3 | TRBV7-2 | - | CASSLNVGGTSTDTQYF | TGTGCCAGCAGCTTAAATGTCGGCGGGACTAGCACAGATACGCAGTATTTT
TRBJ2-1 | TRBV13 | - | CASSFRGNNEQFF | TGTGCCAGCAGCTTCCGCGGAAACAATGAGCAGTTCTTC
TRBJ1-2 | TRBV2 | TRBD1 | CASSQGWTGGYTF | TGTGCCAGCAGTCAAGGTTGGACAGGCGGCTACACCTTC